The clone carrying this TCR beta chain was recorded at least ten times. These data belong to a study of T cells of healthy individuals. TCRdb re-derived calls from the 5' RACE reads in MiXCR, one entry per CDR3 protein. The repertoire has 60,000 to 75,000 distinct CDR3 sequences, around 15% of them found once; the top ten carry around 4.7%. V shed 4 bases and J 0 bases; nucleotides not matched to a gene: 7. This CDR3 comprises 16 residues. The chain couples TRBV12-3 or TRBV12-4 to TRBJ2-7; TRBD2 matches at 9 bases. The source is a human donor in good health. CDR3 nucleotide sequence: TGTGCCAGCAGTTCCAGAGCGGGAGGAGGCTCCTACGAGCAGTACTTC. This sequence encodes CASSSRAGGGSYEQYF.